Given below is one TCR beta chain in context. Its recognized antigen is unknown. Per-nucleotide qualities are absent, and no much larger clonotype sits a single base away. The germline V gene encodes CDR1 MNHEY and CDR2 SMNVEV (reference sequence). V is pared back by 6 bases and J by 2 bases, with 17 bases lying between the germline termini. Measured from the cysteine to the phenylalanine, the CDR3 is 16 residues long. Kept here is only the CDR3 DNA, which spans 48 bases and is read in frame from base 1. The sample comes from a study of beta chain features in type 1 diabetes (dated by TCRdb to 2017 to 2018). Regarding the research as a whole: No differences in mean age, gender distribution, total cell number or subset yield were found between patients and healthy donors. Across all samples, some 110,000,000 sorted cells were examined, and cell number per subset correlated strongly with RNA yield. The study compared the TCRB repertoires of sorted circulating CD4+ T cell subsets in recently diagnosed type 1 diabetes patients with those in matched healthy donors. Whereas all 30 or so donors provided naive and central memory subsets, regulatory and stem cell-like memory subsets were isolated from just 8 patients and about 8 healthy donors.

Each donor gave one peripheral blood draw, averaging roughly 120 mL, which was collected into heparinised tubes. A BD FACSAria II and a panel including CD45RO, CCR7, CD25, CD127, CD95 and CD27 were used to sort naive, central memory, regulatory and stem cell-like memory CD4+ T cells. Every sorted population had a purity above 95%. PBMCs were isolated immediately by Lymphoprep density gradient centrifugation and stained directly without culture. So that batch effects would be minimized, each experiment stained and sorted samples in pairs, pairing one healthy donor with one patient. The High Capacity cDNA Reverse Transcription Kit was used to reverse transcribe all of the isolated RNA, meaning that expressed TCRB transcripts were what got sequenced. Deep immunoSEQ sequencing was performed on naive, central memory and regulatory T cell samples, with an average of around 3.5 million total reads per sample. After sorted cells were lysed in RLT buffer, RNA was extracted with DNase-treated RNeasy Micro or Mini kits, with the choice depending on cell number. Each cell subset was processed separately to prevent cross-contamination, with patient and healthy donor samples processed together. TCRB sequences were amplified from cDNA with the immunoSEQ multiplex PCR, producing 87-bp fragments spanning the CDR3 region. Sequencing of the amplicons was done on the Illumina HiSeq platform. Per the authors' processing: PCR bias was corrected computationally using synthetic template baselines, and reads within Hamming distance 2 were collapsed, with unmergeable singletons discarded. Reads were aligned against IMGT to assign V, D and J genes, CDR3 length and insertions or deletions at six rearrangement sites. Clonotype counts were normalized to sorted cell number within each subset before computing true diversity and Gini coefficients with the tcR R package. Repertoire sharing was quantified using the overlap coefficient calculated on TCRB nucleotide sequences. As a proxy for the pre-selection repertoire, out-of-frame TCRB sequences from naive cells were analyzed. The table comes from immuneACCESS by way of TCRdb, which keeps in-frame sequences with V and J called. Part of the clones is missing from these tables; in studies checked, under half for an unresolved V gene and the rest for unknown reasons. V and J calls and clone size are given by that table; D and trimming were obtained from the DNA. For this sample the table gives under 550,000 clones, of which 11% were detected only once. Jointly, the top ten make up 0.045% to 0.06% of the sample.

Results the study describes overall, beyond this receptor: Patients with type 1 diabetes made fewer insertions and deleted more nucleotides at VDJ recombination sites, implying thymic rearrangement abnormalities. Shorter templates might have been favored by PCR, but patient and control samples were amplified and corrected together, so both groups would have been affected equally by any skew. Because the HLA sub-analyses included only small numbers of individuals, any influence of HLA type on TCRB rearrangement was left unresolved. Type 1 diabetes patients showed a moderate but significant shortening of TCRB CDR3 length in all four CD4+ subsets. Because cDNA was sequenced instead of genomic DNA, activated cells with high expression could be over-represented, although the groups did not differ in activation or CD3 levels. Naive, central memory and regulatory TCRB repertoires appeared to be more alike among patients than among healthy donors.

The sequence was obtained from a woman aged 18-29 years in good health. The chain was built from TRBV27 and TRBJ1-5; TRBD1 is a weak D gene call, 6 bases matching. The specimen sequenced was naive CD4+ T cells from blood. Read against the paper, the sample's cell subset or site label means: true naive CD4+ T cells. The nucleotide sequence is given as TGTGCCAGCAGACCACAGGGTGTCGTTCGCAATCAGCCCCAGCATTTT. Its protein reads: CASRPQGVVRNQPQHF.